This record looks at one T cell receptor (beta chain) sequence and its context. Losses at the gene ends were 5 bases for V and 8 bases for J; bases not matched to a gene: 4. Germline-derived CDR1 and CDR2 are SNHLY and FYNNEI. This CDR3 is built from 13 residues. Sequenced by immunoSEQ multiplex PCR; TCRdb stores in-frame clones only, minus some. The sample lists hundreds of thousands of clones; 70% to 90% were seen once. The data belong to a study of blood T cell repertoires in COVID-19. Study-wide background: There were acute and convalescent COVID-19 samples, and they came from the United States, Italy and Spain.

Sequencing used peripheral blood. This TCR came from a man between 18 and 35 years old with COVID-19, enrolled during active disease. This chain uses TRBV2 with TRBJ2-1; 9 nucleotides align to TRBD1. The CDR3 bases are TGTGCCAGCAGTACGGACAGGGGCCATGAGCAGTTCTTC. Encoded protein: CASSTDRGHEQFF.